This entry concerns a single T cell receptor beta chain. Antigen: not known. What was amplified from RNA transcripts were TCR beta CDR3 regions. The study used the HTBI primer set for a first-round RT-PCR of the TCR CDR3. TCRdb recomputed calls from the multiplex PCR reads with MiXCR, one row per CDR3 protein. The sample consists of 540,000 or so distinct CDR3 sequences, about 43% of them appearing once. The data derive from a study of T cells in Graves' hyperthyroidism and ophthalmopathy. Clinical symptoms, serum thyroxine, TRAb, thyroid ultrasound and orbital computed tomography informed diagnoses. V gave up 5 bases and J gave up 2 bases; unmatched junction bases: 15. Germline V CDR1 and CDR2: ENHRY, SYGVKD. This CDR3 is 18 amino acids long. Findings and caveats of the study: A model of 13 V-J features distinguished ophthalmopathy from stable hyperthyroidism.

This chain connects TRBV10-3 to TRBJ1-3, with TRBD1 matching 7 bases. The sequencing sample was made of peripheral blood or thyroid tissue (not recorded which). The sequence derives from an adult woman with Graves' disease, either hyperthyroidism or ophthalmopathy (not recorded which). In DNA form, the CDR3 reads TGTGCCATCAGTTACTTCTTAGGGGGCGAATTGCCTGGAAACACCATATATTTT. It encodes CAISYFLGGELPGNTIYF.